This T cell receptor (beta chain) comes out of a study of T cell repertoires in cytomegalovirus infection. Study as a whole: Indicated by public TCR beta signatures were CMV infection and matching HLA type.

This clonotype has ten or more counts. MiXCR, run by TCRdb on the reads, gives a single entry per CDR3 protein. The sample lists roughly 200,000 distinct CDR3 sequences; about a tenth were seen once. The source of this sequence is a human donor in good health (CMV status not recorded). Some clones in this sample may be carry-over from other donors' samples. Sequenced sample: PBMCs.

The CDR3 DNA reads TGTGCCAGCAGCCAGCCGTCCAGGGGCATGAACACTGAAGCTTTCTTT. Translating gives CASSQPSRGMNTEAFF. V is TRBV5-6 and J is TRBJ1-1; D perhaps matches TRBD1 (6 bases). V was pared by 4 bases and J by 0 bases, with 16 bases between. The CDR3 covers 16 residues. CDR1 and CDR2 (germline): SGHDT, YYEEEE.